The rows below give T cell receptor beta chains drawn from one sample of a study of blood T cell repertoires in COVID-19. TCRdb's copy holds only in-frame clones and misses some; the assay was immunoSEQ multiplex PCR. The profile shows approximately 400,000 clones, roughly 80% of them singletons. The sequenced sample consisted of peripheral blood. The source of these receptors is a human donor with acute or convalescent COVID-19. The donor label of this sample is uncertain. Each CDR3 is given with its conserved first and last residue. D genes are given only for firm matches. The size field is filled for only some rows; it gives once, few, many or a size class.

cdr3_aa,cdr3_nt,clone_size,d_call,v_call,j_call,cdr3_length
CASSEPTGTYGYTF,TGTGCCAGCAGTGAGCCGACAGGTACCTATGGCTACACCTTC,NA,NA,TRBV28,TRBJ1-2,14
CASSRTGSGNQPQHF,TGTGCCAGCAGTCGGACAGGTTCGGGCAATCAGCCCCAGCATTTT,NA,TRBD1,TRBV6-2/TRBV6-3,TRBJ1-5,15
CAWSFLGQGYEQYF,TGTGCCTGGAGTTTCCTAGGACAGGGCTACGAGCAGTACTTC,NA,TRBD1,TRBV30,TRBJ2-7,14
CASSLSGPIYEQYF,TGTGCCAGCAGCTTGTCTGGCCCCATCTACGAGCAGTACTTC,NA,NA,TRBV5-5,TRBJ2-7,14
CASSSDNNYGYTF,TGTGCCAGCAGTAGTGACAATAACTATGGCTACACCTTC,NA,NA,TRBV12-3/TRBV12-4,TRBJ1-2,13
CASSLVDRADTQYF,TGTGCCAGCAGCTTAGTGGACAGGGCGGATACGCAGTATTTT,NA,TRBD1,TRBV7-9,TRBJ2-3,14
CASSLAHRGWDEQYF,TGTGCCAGCAGCTTAGCTCACAGGGGGTGGGACGAGCAGTACTTC,NA,TRBD1,TRBV11-2,TRBJ2-7,15
CATSRAVGGPNQPQHF,TGTGCCACCAGCAGAGCCGTCGGGGGGCCCAATCAGCCCCAGCATTTT,few,NA,TRBV15,TRBJ1-5,16
CASSSQVNTEAFF,TGTGCCAGCTCGTCCCAGGTGAACACTGAAGCTTTCTTT,NA,NA,TRBV18,TRBJ1-1,13
CAWSAGLGGTYEQYF,TGTGCCTGGAGTGCAGGACTAGGGGGAACGTACGAGCAGTACTTC,NA,NA,TRBV30,TRBJ2-7,15
CASRSNRFEAFF,TGTGCCAGCAGGAGTAACAGATTTGAAGCTTTCTTT,NA,NA,TRBV12-3/TRBV12-4,TRBJ1-1,12
CSASLRQGSNAEAFF,TGCAGTGCTAGTCTTCGGCAGGGTTCGAACGCTGAAGCTTTCTTT,few,NA,TRBV20-1,TRBJ1-1,15
CASTTAQDYGYTF,TGTGCCAGCACGACAGCCCAGGATTATGGCTACACCTTC,NA,NA,TRBV18,TRBJ1-2,13
CASRQTLSIQGWNTEAFF,TGCGCCAGCAGACAAACCCTTTCTATACAGGGGTGGAACACTGAAGCTTTCTTT,once,TRBD1,TRBV4-1,TRBJ1-1,18
CAWSVFKVGTANTEAFF,TGTGCCTGGAGTGTTTTTAAAGTCGGGACAGCGAACACTGAAGCTTTCTTT,once,TRBD1,TRBV30,TRBJ1-1,17
CASSFRQVAILNGYTF,TGTGCCAGCAGCTTTAGACAGGTAGCCATCCTTAATGGCTACACCTTC,NA,NA,TRBV7-9,TRBJ1-2,16
CASQTGLNSPLHF,TGTGCCAGCCAAACAGGCTTGAATTCACCCCTCCACTTT,NA,NA,TRBV28,TRBJ1-6,13
CASSPRSVYGYTF,TGTGCCAGCAGCCCCCGGTCGGTCTATGGCTACACCTTC,NA,NA,TRBV5-6,TRBJ1-2,13
CASRAGANGNYGYTF,TGTGCCAGCAGGGCAGGGGCAAATGGAAACTATGGCTACACCTTC,NA,NA,TRBV6-5,TRBJ1-2,15
CAWSVGTGIWANYGYTF,TGTGCCTGGAGTGTTGGGACAGGGATTTGGGCTAACTATGGCTACACCTTC,NA,TRBD1,TRBV30,TRBJ1-2,17
CASSSSGNTGELFF,TGCGCCAGCAGTTCCAGCGGGAACACCGGGGAGCTGTTTTTT,NA,NA,TRBV5-1,TRBJ2-2,14
CASRRTFPGNYGYTF,TGTGCCAGCAGGAGGACATTCCCCGGTAACTATGGCTACACCTTC,NA,NA,TRBV6-5,TRBJ1-2,15
CASSGQGRYEQYF,TGTGCCAGCAGTGGACAGGGGAGGTACGAGCAGTACTTC,NA,TRBD1,TRBV5-5,TRBJ2-7,13
CSVATTGTEAFF,TGCAGCGTTGCGACGACTGGCACTGAAGCTTTCTTT,once,NA,TRBV29-1,TRBJ1-1,12
CASSSQGGHLMNTEAFF,TGCGCCAGCAGCTCACAGGGGGGCCACCTAATGAACACTGAAGCTTTCTTT,few,TRBD1,TRBV5-1,TRBJ1-1,17
CASSRGTVPEQYF,TGTGCCAGCAGTAGGGGGACAGTGCCCGAGCAGTACTTC,NA,TRBD1,TRBV6-5,TRBJ2-7,13
CAWSIRDRAYGANVLTF,TGTGCCTGGAGCATCCGGGACAGGGCGTACGGGGCCAACGTCCTGACTTTC,NA,TRBD1,TRBV30,TRBJ2-6,17
CASSLHPGQGTEAFF,TGTGCCAGCAGCTTGCACCCGGGACAGGGAACTGAAGCTTTCTTT,NA,TRBD1,TRBV7-2,TRBJ1-1,15
CASSQGETIYEQYF,TGCGCCAGCAGCCAAGGGGAGACAATCTACGAGCAGTACTTC,NA,NA,TRBV4-1,TRBJ2-7,14
CATTPGTGVYEQYF,TGTGCCACCACCCCCGGGACAGGAGTATACGAGCAGTACTTC,NA,TRBD1,TRBV2,TRBJ2-7,14
CASSLRGGLLSETQYF,TGCGCCAGCAGCCTAAGGGGAGGGCTACTTTCGGAGACCCAGTACTTC,NA,TRBD2,TRBV5-1,TRBJ2-5,16
CASSLGAALTDTQYF,TGCGCCAGCAGCTTGGGGGCAGCCCTCACAGATACGCAGTATTTT,few,NA,TRBV5-1,TRBJ2-3,15
CAWSVGGPGFDQPQHF,TGTGCCTGGAGTGTGGGTGGGCCAGGGTTCGATCAGCCCCAGCATTTT,once,NA,TRBV30,TRBJ1-5,16
CASRRRQTDYGYTF,TGTGCCAGCAGGAGAAGACAGACAGACTATGGCTACACCTTC,NA,NA,TRBV6-5,TRBJ1-2,14
CASSPLAGGYAEQYF,TGTGCCAGCAGCCCCTTAGCGGGGGGGTACGCGGAGCAGTACTTC,NA,TRBD2,TRBV7-8,TRBJ2-7,15
CASSVGRGATNEKLFF,TGTGCCAGTAGTGTGGGCAGGGGTGCAACTAATGAAAAACTGTTTTTT,NA,NA,TRBV19,TRBJ1-4,16
CASSPGTRSNSPLHF,TGTGCCAGCAGTCCAGGGACAAGGTCGAATTCACCCCTCCACTTT,NA,NA,TRBV27,TRBJ1-6,15
CASSENGRSGGELFF,TGTGCCAGCAGTGAAAACGGCCGATCAGGCGGGGAGCTGTTTTTT,NA,NA,TRBV2,TRBJ2-2,15
CASSLAPRGARRYDIQYF,TGTGCCAGCAGCTTAGCCCCCCGGGGGGCGCGTCGGTATGACATTCAGTACTTC,NA,NA,TRBV11-2,TRBJ2-4,18
CASSAGQGINEKLFF,TGTGCCAGCAGCGCGGGACAGGGGATTAATGAAAAACTGTTTTTT,NA,TRBD1,TRBV9,TRBJ1-4,15
CASSYSFMREAYEQYF,TGTGCCAGCAGTTACTCTTTTATGCGGGAAGCCTACGAGCAGTACTTC,NA,NA,TRBV6-2/TRBV6-3,TRBJ2-7,16
CASSLVAGGSYNEQFF,TGCGCCAGCAGCTTGGTGGCGGGAGGCTCCTACAATGAGCAGTTCTTC,NA,TRBD2,TRBV5-1,TRBJ2-1,16
CASSWTSGGRDEQFF,TGCGCCAGCAGCTGGACTAGCGGGGGTAGGGATGAGCAGTTCTTC,NA,TRBD2,TRBV5-1,TRBJ2-1,15
CASSYSLSNQPQHF,TGTGCCAGCAGTTATTCACTGAGCAATCAGCCCCAGCATTTT,NA,NA,TRBV6-6,TRBJ1-5,14
CASSLHVTGELFF,TGCGCCAGCAGCTTACACGTGACCGGGGAGCTGTTTTTT,NA,NA,TRBV5-1,TRBJ2-2,13
CASSSVNTEAFF,TGTGCCAGCAGCTCAGTGAACACTGAAGCTTTCTTT,few,NA,TRBV6-5,TRBJ1-1,12
CASSAGGLIYGYTF,TGTGCCAGCAGCGCGGGGGGACTGATCTATGGCTACACCTTC,few,NA,TRBV7-9,TRBJ1-2,14